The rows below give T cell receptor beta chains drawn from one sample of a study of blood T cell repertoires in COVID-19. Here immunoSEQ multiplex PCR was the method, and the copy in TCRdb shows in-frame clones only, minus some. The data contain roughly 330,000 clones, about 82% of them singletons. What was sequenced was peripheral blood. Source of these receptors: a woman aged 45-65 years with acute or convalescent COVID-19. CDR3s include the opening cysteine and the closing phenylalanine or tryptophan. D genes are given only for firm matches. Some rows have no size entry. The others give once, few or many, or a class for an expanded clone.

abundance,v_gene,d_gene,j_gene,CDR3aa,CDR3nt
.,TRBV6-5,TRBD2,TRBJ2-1,CASMYGTSGYNEQFF,TGTGCCAGCATGTACGGGACTAGCGGTTACAATGAGCAGTTCTTC
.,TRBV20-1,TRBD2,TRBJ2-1,CSASSGRPYNEQFF,TGCAGTGCTAGTAGCGGGAGACCATACAATGAGCAGTTCTTC
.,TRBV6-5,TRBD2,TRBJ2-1,CASSPSGTSYNEQFF,TGTGCCAGCAGTCCCAGCGGGACTTCCTACAATGAGCAGTTCTTC
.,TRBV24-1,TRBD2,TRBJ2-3,CATAGGLAGNTDTQYF,TGTGCCACCGCTGGGGGACTAGCGGGAAATACAGATACGCAGTATTTT
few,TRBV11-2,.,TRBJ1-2,CASSLDQVVAGNYGYTF,TGTGCCAGCAGCTTAGACCAGGTGGTCGCGGGGAACTATGGCTACACCTTC
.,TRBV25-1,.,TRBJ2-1,CASSEVAGSSYNEQFF,TGTGCCAGCAGTGAAGTTGCGGGTAGCTCCTACAATGAGCAGTTCTTC
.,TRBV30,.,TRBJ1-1,CASGRAEAFF,TGTGCCTCGGGGAGGGCTGAAGCTTTCTTT
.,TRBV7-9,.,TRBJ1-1,CASLARGGAETMNTEAFF,TGTGCCTCACTTGCTCGGGGCGGGGCCGAAACGATGAACACTGAAGCTTTCTTT
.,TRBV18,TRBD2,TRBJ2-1,CASSGISGRAADEQFF,TGTGCCAGCTCAGGAATTAGCGGGAGGGCCGCGGATGAGCAGTTCTTC
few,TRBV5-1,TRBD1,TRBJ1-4,CASSLDRGREKLFF,TGCGCCAGCAGCTTAGACAGGGGGCGTGAAAAACTGTTTTTT
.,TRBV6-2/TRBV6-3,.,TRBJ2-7,CASSYLRDYEQYF,TGTGCCAGCAGTTACCTCAGGGACTACGAGCAGTACTTC
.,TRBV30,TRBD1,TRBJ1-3,CAWRDRGSFGNTIYF,TGTGCCTGGAGGGACAGGGGGTCATTTGGAAACACCATATATTTT
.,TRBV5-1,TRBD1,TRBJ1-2,CASSLTGTGGPGYTF,TGCGCCAGCAGCTTGACAGGGACAGGGGGCCCTGGCTACACCTTC
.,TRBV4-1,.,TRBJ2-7,CASSQDPPSWGGYEQYF,TGCGCCAGCAGCCAAGACCCACCTAGCTGGGGTGGCTACGAGCAGTACTTC
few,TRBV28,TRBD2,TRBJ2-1,CASKTSGRGMYNEQFF,TGTGCCAGCAAGACTAGCGGGAGGGGAATGTACAATGAGCAGTTCTTC
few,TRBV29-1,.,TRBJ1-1,CSVEEEVNTEAFF,TGCAGCGTTGAGGAGGAGGTGAACACTGAAGCTTTCTTT